This is a list of T cell receptor beta chains from one sample in a study of T cell repertoires in cytomegalovirus infection. TCRdb reanalysed the reads using MiXCR and keeps one entry per CDR3 protein. The sample contains about 920,000 distinct CDR3 sequences, 30% to 40% of which appear only once. Antigen specificity for these receptors is unknown. This material consisted of cultured CD8+ T cells from PBMCs, taken from culture after CMV antigen stimulation. These receptors all stem from a human donor in good health (CMV status not recorded). Some clones in this sample may be carry-over from other donors' samples. Both conserved end residues are part of each CDR3. A D gene is named only where the DNA matches it firmly. Size is stated for part of the rows, as once, few or many counts, or as a class when the clone is expanded.

CASSSRDRVIGAAETQYF,TGTGCCAGCAGCTCCCGGGACAGGGTAATCGGAGCAGCCGAGACCCAGTACTTC,TRBV7-9,few,TRBJ2-5,TRBD1
CASSEWVTLNTGELFF,TGTGCCAGCAGTGAATGGGTCACCCTGAACACCGGGGAGCTGTTTTTT,TRBV6-1,many,TRBJ2-2,NA
CASSYPALEQFF,TGTGCCAGCAGTTACCCAGCACTCGAGCAGTTCTTC,TRBV6-1,NA,TRBJ2-1,NA
CAISDPMEGDTDTQYF,TGTGCCATCAGTGACCCCATGGAGGGAGACACAGATACGCAGTATTTT,TRBV10-3,few,TRBJ2-3,NA
CASSIKPGQGLYGYTF,TGTGCCAGCAGTATAAAACCGGGACAGGGATTGTATGGCTACACCTTC,TRBV6-5,NA,TRBJ1-2,TRBD1
CASSLLGDREIQYGYTF,TGTGCCAGCAGCCTCCTTGGGGACAGGGAAATTCAATATGGCTACACCTTC,TRBV7-9,few,TRBJ1-2,TRBD1
CASSLVPVRTDTQYF,TGTGCCAGCAGCTTAGTGCCGGTCCGCACAGATACGCAGTATTTT,TRBV7-9,NA,TRBJ2-3,NA
CASSLGTGGYQPQHF,TGTGCCAGCAGCTTAGGGACAGGGGGCTATCAGCCCCAGCATTTT,TRBV7-6,NA,TRBJ1-5,TRBD1
CASTFRTEVPDTQYF,TGTGCCAGCACGTTTCGAACAGAAGTTCCAGATACGCAGTATTTT,TRBV6-1,NA,TRBJ2-3,NA
CASSFEGSSYEQYF,TGTGCCAGCAGTTTTGAAGGGAGCTCCTACGAGCAGTACTTC,TRBV27,once,TRBJ2-7,NA
CASSYSPSGVTYNEQFF,TGTGCCAGCAGTTACTCGCCTAGCGGGGTTACCTACAATGAGCAGTTCTTC,TRBV6-5,NA,TRBJ2-1,TRBD2
CASSFDRVGAITNYGYTF,TGTGCCAGCAGCTTCGACAGGGTCGGGGCCATTACCAACTATGGCTACACCTTC,TRBV7-2,NA,TRBJ1-2,TRBD1
CASSQEDSKSSYNEQFF,TGCGCCAGCAGCCAAGAAGACTCCAAGAGCTCCTACAATGAGCAGTTCTTC,TRBV4-1,few,TRBJ2-1,NA
CASSIEPGDGDTEAFF,TGTGCCAGTAGTATCGAACCTGGGGACGGAGACACTGAAGCTTTCTTT,TRBV19,NA,TRBJ1-1,NA
CASSLLAPTYNEQFF,TGTGCCAGCAGTTTGCTAGCTCCTACCTACAATGAGCAGTTCTTC,TRBV6-6,few,TRBJ2-1,NA
CASSLAGWRGETQYF,TGCGCCAGCAGCCTCGCTGGGTGGCGAGGAGAGACCCAGTACTTC,TRBV4-1,NA,TRBJ2-5,NA
CASSLELMGPTEAFF,TGTGCCAGCAGCTTAGAACTTATGGGCCCCACTGAAGCTTTCTTT,TRBV7-8,few,TRBJ1-1,NA
CASSQDGTGVDTGELFF,TGCGCCAGCAGCCAAGATGGTACAGGGGTGGACACCGGGGAGCTGTTTTTT,TRBV4-3,many,TRBJ2-2,TRBD1
CATSSSRNYEQYF,TGTGCCACCAGCAGCAGCAGGAATTACGAGCAGTACTTC,TRBV15,few,TRBJ2-7,NA
CSARDETDSLYNEKLFF,TGCAGTGCTAGAGATGAGACAGATTCTTTATATAATGAAAAACTGTTTTTT,TRBV20-1,NA,TRBJ1-4,NA
CASSDHWADQPQHF,TGTGCCAGCAGCGACCATTGGGCCGACCAGCCCCAGCATTTT,TRBV7-9,many,TRBJ1-5,NA
CASSYNWPGQETQYF,TGTGCCAGCAGTTACAATTGGCCGGGTCAAGAGACCCAGTACTTC,TRBV6-6,few,TRBJ2-5,NA